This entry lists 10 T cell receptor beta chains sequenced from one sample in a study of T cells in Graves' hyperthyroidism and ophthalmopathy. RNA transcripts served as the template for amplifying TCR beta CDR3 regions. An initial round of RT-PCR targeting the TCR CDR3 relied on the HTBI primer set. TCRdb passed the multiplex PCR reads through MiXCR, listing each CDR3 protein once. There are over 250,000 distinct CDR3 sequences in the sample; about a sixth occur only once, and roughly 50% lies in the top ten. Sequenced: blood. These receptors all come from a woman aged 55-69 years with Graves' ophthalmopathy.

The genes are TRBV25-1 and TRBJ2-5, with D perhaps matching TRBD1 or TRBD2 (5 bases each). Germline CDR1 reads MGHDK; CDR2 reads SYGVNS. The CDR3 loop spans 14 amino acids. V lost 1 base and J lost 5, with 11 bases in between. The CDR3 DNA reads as TGTGCCAGCAGTGAATCGACCTGGGGGGAGACCCAGTACTTC. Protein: CASSESTWGETQYF.

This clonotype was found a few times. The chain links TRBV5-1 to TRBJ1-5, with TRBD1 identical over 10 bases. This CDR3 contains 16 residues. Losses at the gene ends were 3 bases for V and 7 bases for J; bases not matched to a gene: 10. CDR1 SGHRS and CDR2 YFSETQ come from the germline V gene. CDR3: CASSWGTGAGGQPQHF. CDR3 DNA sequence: TGCGCCAGCAGCTGGGGGACAGGGGCGGGCGGGCAGCCCCAGCATTTT.

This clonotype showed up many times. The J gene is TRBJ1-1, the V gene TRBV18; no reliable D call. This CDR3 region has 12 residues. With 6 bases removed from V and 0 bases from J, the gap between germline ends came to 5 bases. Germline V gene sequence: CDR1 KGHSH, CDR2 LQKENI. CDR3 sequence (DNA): TGTGCCAGCTCCCGACTGAACACTGAAGCTTTCTTT. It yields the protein CASSRLNTEAFF.

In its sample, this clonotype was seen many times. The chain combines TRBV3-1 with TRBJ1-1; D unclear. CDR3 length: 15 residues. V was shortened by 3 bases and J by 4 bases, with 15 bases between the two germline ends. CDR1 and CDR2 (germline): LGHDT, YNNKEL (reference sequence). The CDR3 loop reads CASSHNKFRVTEAFF. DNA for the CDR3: TGTGCCAGCAGCCACAACAAGTTTAGGGTCACTGAAGCTTTCTTT.

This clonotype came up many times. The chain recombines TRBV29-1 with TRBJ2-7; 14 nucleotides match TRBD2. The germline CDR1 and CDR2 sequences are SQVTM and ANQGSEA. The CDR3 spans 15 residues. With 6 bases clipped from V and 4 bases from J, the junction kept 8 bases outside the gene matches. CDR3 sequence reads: CSVEMGTSGSYEQYF. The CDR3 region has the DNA TGCAGCGTGGAAATGGGGACTAGCGGGAGTTACGAGCAGTACTTC.

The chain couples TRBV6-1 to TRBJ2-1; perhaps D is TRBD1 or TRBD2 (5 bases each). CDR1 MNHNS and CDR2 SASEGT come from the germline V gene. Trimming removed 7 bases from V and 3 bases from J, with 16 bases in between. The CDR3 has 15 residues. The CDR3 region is CASTQAGTDYNEQFF. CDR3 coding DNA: TGTGCCAGCACCCAAGCCGGGACGGACTACAATGAGCAGTTCTTC.

CDR3 DNA sequence: TGCGCCAGCAGCCTAGAACACGTCGGCACTGAAGCTTTCTTT. It codes for CASSLEHVGTEAFF. The chain couples TRBV4-3 to TRBJ1-1; the D is unclear. Germline V gives CDR1 LGHNA, CDR2 YSLEER. Trimming shortened V by 4 bases and J by 4 bases, and 13 bases separated the two germline ends. The CDR3 runs to 14 residues.

This chain's CDR3 is CASSERTSVAYEQYF. In DNA, the CDR3 is TGCGCCAGCAGCGAGAGGACTAGTGTCGCCTACGAGCAGTACTTC. The V and J genes are TRBV5-1 and TRBJ2-7, with TRBD2 matching 7 bases. The CDR3 length is 15 residues. Germline trimming cut 4 bases from V and 2 bases from J; bases unmatched to any gene: 9. Germline V lookup: CDR1 SGHRS, CDR2 YFSETQ.

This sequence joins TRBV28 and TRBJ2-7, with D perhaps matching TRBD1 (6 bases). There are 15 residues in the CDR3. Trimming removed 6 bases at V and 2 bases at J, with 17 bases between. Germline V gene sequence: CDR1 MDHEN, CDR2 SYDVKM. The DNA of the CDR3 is TGTGCCAGCAGAGCAGGGACACCAACTCCCTACGAGCAGTACTTC. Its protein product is CASRAGTPTPYEQYF.

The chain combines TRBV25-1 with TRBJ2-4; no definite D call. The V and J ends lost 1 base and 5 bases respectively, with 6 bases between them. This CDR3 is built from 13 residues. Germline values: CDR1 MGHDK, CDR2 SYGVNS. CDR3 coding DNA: TGTGCCAGCAGTGAATTCGGCCAAAACATTCAGTACTTC. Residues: CASSEFGQNIQYF.